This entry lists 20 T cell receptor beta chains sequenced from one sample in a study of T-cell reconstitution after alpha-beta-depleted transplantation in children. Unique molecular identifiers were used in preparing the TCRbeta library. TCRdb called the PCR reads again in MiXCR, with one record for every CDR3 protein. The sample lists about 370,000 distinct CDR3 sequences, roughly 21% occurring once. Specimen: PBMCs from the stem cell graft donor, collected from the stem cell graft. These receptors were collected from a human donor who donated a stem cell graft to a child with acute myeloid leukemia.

This CDR3 reads CAGYLGSGRLDYEQYF. The CDR3 DNA is TGTGCCGGATACTTGGGTAGCGGGAGGTTGGACTACGAGCAGTACTTC. V gene TRBV4-2 combines with J gene TRBJ2-7; TRBD2 agrees at 10 bases. Trimming took 11 bases from V and 3 from J; bases not matched to a gene: 16. Germline CDR1 is LGHNA and CDR2 is YNFKEQ. This CDR3 spans 16 amino acids.

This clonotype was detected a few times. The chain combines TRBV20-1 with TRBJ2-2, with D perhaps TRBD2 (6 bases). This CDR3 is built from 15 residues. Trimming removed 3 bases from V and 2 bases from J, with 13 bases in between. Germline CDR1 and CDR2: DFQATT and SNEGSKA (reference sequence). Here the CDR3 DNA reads TGCAGTGCTAGGATCAGCGGGTCTAACACCGGGGAGCTGTTTTTT. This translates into CSARISGSNTGELFF.

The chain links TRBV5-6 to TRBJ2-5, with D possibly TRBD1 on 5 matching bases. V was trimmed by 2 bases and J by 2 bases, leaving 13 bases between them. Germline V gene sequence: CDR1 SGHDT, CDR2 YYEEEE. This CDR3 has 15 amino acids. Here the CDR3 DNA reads TGTGCCAGCAGCTTACCTCGGACATATCAAGAGACCCAGTACTTC. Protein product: CASSLPRTYQETQYF.

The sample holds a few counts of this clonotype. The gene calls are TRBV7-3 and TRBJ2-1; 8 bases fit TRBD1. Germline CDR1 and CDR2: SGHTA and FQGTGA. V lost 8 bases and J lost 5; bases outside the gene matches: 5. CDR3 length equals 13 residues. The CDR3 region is CASAGGRNNEQFF. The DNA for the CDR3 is TGTGCCAGCGCAGGGGGCCGTAACAATGAGCAGTTCTTC.

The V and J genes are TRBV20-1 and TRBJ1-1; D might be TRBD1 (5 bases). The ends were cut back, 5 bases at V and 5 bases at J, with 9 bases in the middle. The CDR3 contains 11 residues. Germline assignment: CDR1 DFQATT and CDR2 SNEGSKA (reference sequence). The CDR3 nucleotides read TGCAGTGCTCCCAGACAGACTGAAGCTTTCTTT. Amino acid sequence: CSAPRQTEAFF.

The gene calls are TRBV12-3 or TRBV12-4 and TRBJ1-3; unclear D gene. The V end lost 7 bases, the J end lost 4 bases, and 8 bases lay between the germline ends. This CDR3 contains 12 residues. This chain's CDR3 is CASTAAGNTIYF. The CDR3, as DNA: TGTGCCAGCACGGCGGCAGGAAACACCATATATTTT.

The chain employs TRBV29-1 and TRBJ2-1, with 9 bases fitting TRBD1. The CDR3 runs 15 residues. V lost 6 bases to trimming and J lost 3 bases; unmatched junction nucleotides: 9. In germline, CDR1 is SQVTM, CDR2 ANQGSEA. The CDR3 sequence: CSVPSRDRVYNEQFF. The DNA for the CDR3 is TGCAGCGTCCCTTCGCGGGACAGGGTCTACAATGAGCAGTTCTTC.

The CDR3 protein is CASSLAVLPPQHF. CDR3 nucleotides: TGTGCCAGCAGTTTAGCGGTACTACCCCCCCAGCATTTT. This chain joins TRBV12-3 or TRBV12-4 and TRBJ1-5, with unresolved D. Trimming removed 0 bases at V and 10 bases at J, with 10 bases between. The CDR3 is 13 amino acids.

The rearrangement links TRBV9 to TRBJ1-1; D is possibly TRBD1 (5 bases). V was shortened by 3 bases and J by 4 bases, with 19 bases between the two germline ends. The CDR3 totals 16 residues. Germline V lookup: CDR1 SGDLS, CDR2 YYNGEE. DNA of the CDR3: TGTGCCAGCAGCGCACCCGGGAGGGGAGTCGGCACTGAAGCTTTCTTT. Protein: CASSAPGRGVGTEAFF.

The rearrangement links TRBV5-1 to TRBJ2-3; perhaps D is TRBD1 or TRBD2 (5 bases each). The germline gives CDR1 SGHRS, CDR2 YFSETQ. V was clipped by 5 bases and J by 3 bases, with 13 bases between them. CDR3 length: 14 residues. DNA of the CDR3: TGCGCCAGCAGATTCGAGGGGTGGACAGATACGCAGTATTTT. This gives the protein CASRFEGWTDTQYF.

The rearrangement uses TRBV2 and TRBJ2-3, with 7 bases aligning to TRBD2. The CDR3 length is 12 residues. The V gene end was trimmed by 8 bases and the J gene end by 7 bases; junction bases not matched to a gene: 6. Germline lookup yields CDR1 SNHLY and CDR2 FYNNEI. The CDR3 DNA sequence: TGTGCCAGCGGTGGGGACTACTATACGCAGTATTTT. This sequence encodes CASGGDYYTQYF.

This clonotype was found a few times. In nucleotides, the CDR3 is TGTGCCAGCAGTTGGACAGGGGATTTTGAGCAGTTCTTC. Its translation: CASSWTGDFEQFF. This sequence joins TRBV28 and TRBJ2-1; 9 positions match TRBD1. This CDR3 comprises 13 residues. Germline V gene sequence: CDR1 MDHEN, CDR2 SYDVKM. V trimming: 4 bases; J trimming: 9 bases; junction bases outside the gene matches: 4. The variable domain in full, completed from reference TRBV28 and TRBJ2-1, reads DVKVTQSSRYLVKRTGEKVFLECVQDMDHENMFWYRQDPGLGLRLIYFSYDVKMKEKGDIPEGYSVSREKKERFSLILESASTNQTSMYLCASSWTGDFEQFFGPGTRLTVL.

CDR3 bases: TGTGCCAGCAGCTTGGGTGTCGCCGGGGAGCTGTTTTTT. This translates into CASSLGVAGELFF. V is TRBV7-6 and J is TRBJ2-2, with D unresolved. This CDR3 comprises 13 residues. Trimming took off 3 bases at V and 6 bases at J, with 8 bases between the two ends. CDR1 and CDR2 (germline): SGHVS, FNYEAQ. The variable domain in full, completed from reference TRBV7-6 and TRBJ2-2, reads GAGVSQSPRYKVTKRGQDVALRCDPISGHVSLYWYRQALGQGPEFLTYFNYEAQQDKSGLPNDRFSAERPEGSISTLTIQRTEQRDSAMYRCASSLGVAGELFFGEGSRLTVL.

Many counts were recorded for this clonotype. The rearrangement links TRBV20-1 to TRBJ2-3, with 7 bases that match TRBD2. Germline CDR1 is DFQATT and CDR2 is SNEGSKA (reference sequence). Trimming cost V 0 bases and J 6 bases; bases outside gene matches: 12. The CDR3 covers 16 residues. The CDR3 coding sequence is TGCAGTGCTAGAGACGGCGAGGGAGGGAGTAGGGATACGCAGTATTTT. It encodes CSARDGEGGSRDTQYF.

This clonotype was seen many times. CDR3 loop: CSAPGSREQFF. The CDR3 nucleotides read TGCAGTGCCCCAGGGTCCCGTGAGCAGTTCTTC. The J gene is TRBJ2-1, the V gene TRBV20-1, with D tentatively TRBD1 (5 bases). The V end was cut by 6 bases, the J end by 9 bases, with 12 bases between. The germline gives CDR1 DFQATT, CDR2 SNEGSKA (reference sequence). This CDR3 region has 11 residues.

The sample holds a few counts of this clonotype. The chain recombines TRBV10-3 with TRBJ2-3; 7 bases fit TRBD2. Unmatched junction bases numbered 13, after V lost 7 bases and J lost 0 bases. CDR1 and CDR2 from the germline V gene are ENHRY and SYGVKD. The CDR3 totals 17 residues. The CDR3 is CAINSDSSGLSTDTQYF. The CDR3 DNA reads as TGTGCCATCAACTCCGATTCTAGCGGACTTAGCACAGATACGCAGTATTTT.

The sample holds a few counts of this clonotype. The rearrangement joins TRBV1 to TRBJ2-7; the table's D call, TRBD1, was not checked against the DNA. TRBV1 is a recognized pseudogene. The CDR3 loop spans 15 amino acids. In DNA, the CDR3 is TGCACCAGCAGCCAAGATGGGACAGGGAACTACGAGCAGTACTTC. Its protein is CTSSQDGTGNYEQYF.

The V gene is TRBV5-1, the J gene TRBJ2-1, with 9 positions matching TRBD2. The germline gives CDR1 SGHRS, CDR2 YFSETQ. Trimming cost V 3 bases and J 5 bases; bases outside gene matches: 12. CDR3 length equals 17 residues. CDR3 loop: CASSSNPFSGSHNEQFF. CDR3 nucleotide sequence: TGCGCCAGCAGCTCGAATCCCTTTAGCGGGAGCCACAATGAGCAGTTCTTC. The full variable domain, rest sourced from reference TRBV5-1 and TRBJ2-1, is KAGVTQTPRYLIKTRGQQVTLSCSPISGHRSVSWYQQTPGQGLQFLFEYFSETQRNKGNFPGRFSGRQFSNSRSEMNVSTLELGDSALYLCASSSNPFSGSHNEQFFGPGTRLTVL.

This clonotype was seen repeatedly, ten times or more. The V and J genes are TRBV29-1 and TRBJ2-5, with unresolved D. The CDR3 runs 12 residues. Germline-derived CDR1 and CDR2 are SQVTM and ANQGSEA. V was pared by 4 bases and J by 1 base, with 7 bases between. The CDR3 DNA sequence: TGCAGCGTTGGCAGGACCCAAGAGACCCAGTACTTC. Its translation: CSVGRTQETQYF.

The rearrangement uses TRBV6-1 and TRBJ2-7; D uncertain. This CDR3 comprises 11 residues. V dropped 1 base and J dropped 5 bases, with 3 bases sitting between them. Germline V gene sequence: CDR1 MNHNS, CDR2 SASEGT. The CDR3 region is CASSEVNEQYF. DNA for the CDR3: TGTGCCAGCAGTGAAGTGAACGAGCAGTACTTC.